What follows are 12 T cell receptor beta chains derived from one specimen sequenced in a study of regulatory T cells in long-lasting Graves disease. Researchers made TCR beta libraries by using iRepertoire HTBI primers and running Arm-PCR on CDR3 regions. One entry per CDR3 protein results from TCRdb running MiXCR on the multiplex PCR reads. The sample consists of under 450,000 distinct CDR3 sequences, over 9.5% of them appearing once. The time point is: newly diagnosed GD, antithyroid drugs for less than 3 months. From PBMCs, RNA was extracted and then used to make the TCR library. A further study also used this sample, focusing on T cells in Graves' hyperthyroidism and ophthalmopathy.

Sequenced material: peripheral blood mononuclear cells (PBMCs), taken at new diagnosis, from a patient treated with antithyroid drugs. These receptors were obtained from a woman between 18 and 30 years old with Graves disease.

This clonotype turned up a few times. The chain carries TRBV19 and TRBJ1-2, with 8 bases that match TRBD1. CDR1 LNHDA and CDR2 SQIVND come from the germline V gene (reference sequence). This CDR3 contains 15 residues. With V trimmed by 4 bases and J by 8 bases, 12 bases remained unmatched. CDR3 nucleotide sequence: TGTGCCAGTAGTACCAGACAGGGGCCTTATCCCGGCTACACCTTC. It yields the protein CASSTRQGPYPGYTF.

This clonotype was picked up a small number of times. V is TRBV20-1 and J is TRBJ2-7, with 12 nucleotides matching TRBD2. Losses at the gene ends were 6 bases for V and 4 bases for J; bases not matched to a gene: 22. The CDR3 consists of 19 residues. The germline V gene has CDR1 DFQATT and CDR2 SNEGSKA (reference sequence). The CDR3 loop is CSATSPGLAGFSSFYEQYF. CDR3 coding DNA: TGCAGTGCCACGTCGCCGGGACTAGCGGGTTTTAGTTCCTTTTACGAGCAGTACTTC.

This clonotype appeared many times. The V call is TRBV3-1, the J call TRBJ1-5; the D is unclear. Germline assignment: CDR1 LGHDT and CDR2 YNNKEL (reference sequence). The length of the CDR3 is 14 residues. V dropped 4 bases and J dropped 10 bases, with 17 bases sitting between them. The CDR3 loop is CASSPIPIQFPQHF. The DNA for the CDR3 is TGTGCCAGCAGCCCAATTCCGATCCAGTTTCCCCAGCATTTT.

This clonotype has a handful of counts. A much larger clone differs by one base, so this may be a read error. This chain connects TRBV2 to TRBJ2-1, with 10 nucleotides matching TRBD2. The germline V gene encodes CDR1 SNHLY and CDR2 FYNNEI. V dropped 10 bases and J dropped 3; count of bases not matched to a gene: 12. There are 16 residues in the CDR3. The DNA of the CDR3 is TGTGCCAACGCCCGTAGCGGGGGGACCCTCTACAATGAGCAGTTCTTC. Encoded protein: CANARSGGTLYNEQFF.

The V call is TRBV7-2, the J call TRBJ1-5; no clear D gene. Trimming shortened V by 2 bases and J by 5 bases, and 10 bases separated the two germline ends. This CDR3 has 14 residues. CDR1 and CDR2 from the germline V gene are SGHTA and FQGNSA. The CDR3 region has the DNA TGTGCCAGCAGCTTATGGTCGGGCCATCAGCCCCAGCATTTT. Translation: CASSLWSGHQPQHF.

In this sample, this clonotype turned up a few times. This chain links TRBV7-9 with TRBJ2-1; D is perhaps TRBD2 (5 bases). Trimming left V 6 bases short and J 9 bases short, with 12 bases between. CDR1 is SEHNR and CDR2 is FQNEAQ in the germline V gene (reference sequence). CDR3 length equals 12 residues. CDR3 in amino acids: CASRGSGGEQFF. The CDR3 region has the DNA TGTGCCAGCAGAGGGAGCGGAGGTGAGCAGTTCTTC.

In this sample, this clonotype turned up many times. This chain connects TRBV20-1 to TRBJ1-1; TRBD1 might be the D (5 bases). From germline, CDR1 is DFQATT and CDR2 SNEGSKA (reference sequence). The CDR3 totals 14 residues. Between the trimmed V and J ends, which lost 0 bases and 1 base, there was a span of 9 bases. The CDR3 bases are TGCAGTGCTAGAGATGGGGGAAAGAACACTGAAGCTTTCTTT. This codes for CSARDGGKNTEAFF.

This sequence joins TRBV6-1 and TRBJ2-1, with 9 bases aligning to TRBD1. Germline-derived CDR1 and CDR2 are MNHNS and SASEGT. The V gene end was trimmed by 5 bases and the J gene end by 7 bases; junction bases not matched to a gene: 6. The CDR3 covers 14 residues. DNA of the CDR3: TGTGCCAGCAGTCGGGACAGGGCTTTGAATGAGCAGTTCTTC. Its protein product is CASSRDRALNEQFF.

This clonotype was seen ten or more times. The V and J genes are TRBV7-8 and TRBJ2-3; no clear D. Germline V gene data show CDR1 as SGHVS and CDR2 as FQNEAQ. CDR3 size: 15 residues. V gave up 4 bases and J gave up 6 bases, with 17 bases separating them. The CDR3 sequence: CASSSEDVWSDTQYF. The CDR3 region has the DNA TGTGCCAGCAGCTCCGAGGACGTATGGTCGGATACGCAGTATTTT.

This rearrangement joins TRBV6-1 to TRBJ2-5, with 10 bases identical to TRBD2. Germline CDR1 is MNHNS and CDR2 is SASEGT. The CDR3 contains 15 residues. V dropped 6 bases and J dropped 9; count of bases not matched to a gene: 13. CDR3 DNA sequence: TGTGCCAGCAGCCCCACACGGCAGCGGGGGGGGGCCCAGTACTTC. Translating gives CASSPTRQRGGAQYF.

This clonotype was detected many times. J is TRBJ2-5 and V is TRBV20-1; D is perhaps TRBD2 (5 bases). V lost 6 bases and J 4 bases, leaving 21 bases between the germline ends. This CDR3 spans 15 amino acids. Germline CDR1 is DFQATT and CDR2 is SNEGSKA (reference sequence). CDR3 sequence: CSAIRGTRVPETQYF. CDR3 sequence (DNA): TGCAGTGCCATACGGGGTACCCGGGTTCCAGAGACCCAGTACTTC.

In its sample, this clonotype was seen many times. This sequence joins TRBV10-3 and TRBJ1-6, with a possible D match to TRBD1 (6 bases). This CDR3 is 15 amino acids long. Between the trimmed V and J ends, which lost 6 bases and 6 bases, there was a span of 15 bases. Germline-derived CDR1 and CDR2 are ENHRY and SYGVKD. In DNA, the CDR3 is TGTGCCATCAGCTGGACAGAGTTAGCTAATTCACCCCTCCACTTT. Translating it yields CAISWTELANSPLHF.